This T cell receptor (beta chain) emerged from a study of tumor-infiltrating lymphocytes in oesophageal squamous cell carcinoma. One entry per CDR3 protein, called by TCRdb with MiXCR from the reads. The table lists more than 9,500 distinct CDR3 sequences, 50% to 60% of them singletons. Germline lookup yields CDR1 SGHTA and CDR2 FQGTGA. The CDR3 extends over 12 amino acids. Trimming removed 4 bases at V and 5 bases at J, with 6 bases between. The sequence derives from a female donor with esophageal squamous cell carcinoma. The V and J genes are TRBV7-3 and TRBJ2-1, with no clear D. Sequences were obtained from blood. The CDR3 loop is CASSSTHNEQFF. CDR3 coding DNA: TGTGCCAGCAGCTCAACTCACAATGAGCAGTTCTTC.